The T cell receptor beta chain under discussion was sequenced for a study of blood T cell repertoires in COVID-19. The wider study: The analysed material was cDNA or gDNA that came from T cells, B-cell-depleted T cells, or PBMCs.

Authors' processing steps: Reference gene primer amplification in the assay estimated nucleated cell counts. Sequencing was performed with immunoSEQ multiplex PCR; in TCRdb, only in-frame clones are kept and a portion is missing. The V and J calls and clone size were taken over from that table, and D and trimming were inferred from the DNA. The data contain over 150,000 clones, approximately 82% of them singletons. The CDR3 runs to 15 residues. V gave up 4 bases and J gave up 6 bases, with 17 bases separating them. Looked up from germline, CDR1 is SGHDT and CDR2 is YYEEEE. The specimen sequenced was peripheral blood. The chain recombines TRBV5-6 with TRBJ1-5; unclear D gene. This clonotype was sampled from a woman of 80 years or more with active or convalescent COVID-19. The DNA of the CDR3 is TGTGCCAGCAGCCAAACCGGAGCGGGGTCTCAGCCCCAGCATTTT. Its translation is CASSQTGAGSQPQHF.